This TCR beta chain was observed in a study of T-cell memory formation after mild COVID-19. The CDR3 sequence is 16 residues long. V shed 0 bases and J 6 bases; nucleotides not matched to a gene: 10. Germline CDR1 reads SGHRS; CDR2 reads YFSETQ. TCRdb passed the 5' RACE reads through MiXCR, listing each CDR3 protein once. This sample has about 57,000 distinct CDR3 sequences; 10% to 15% occur once, and the top ten carry under 30%. The sequence was obtained from a man aged 18 to 30 who had mild COVID-19 (a few samples of this study predate the infection). Cell type and time point are not known. Material: PBMCs or a T cell subset sorted from them (not recorded which). The V gene is TRBV5-1, the J gene TRBJ1-1, with TRBD1 identical over 8 bases. The CDR3 sequence: CASSLVQGAHAPEAFF. Here the CDR3 DNA reads TGCGCCAGCAGCTTGGTCCAGGGGGCCCACGCTCCTGAAGCTTTCTTT.